The 28 T cell receptor beta chains listed next were all sequenced from one sample in a study of shared clonotypes between healthy human individuals. Sequencing used immunoSEQ multiplex PCR; TCRdb keeps in-frame clones, though not all of them. The repertoire includes around 690,000 clones, about nine tenths of them detected once, and 30% to 40% sits in the top ten. The sample taken for sequencing was memory CD8+ T cells from PBMCs. Subset in this sample: CD45RO+ cells pooled with CCR7-negative TemRA cells. These receptors all come from a young man in good health. Some clones in this sample may be carry-over from other donors' samples.

The CDR3 loop reads CASSLPGTVNYGYTF. CDR3 sequence (DNA): TGTGCCAGCAGTTTACCCGGGACGGTCAACTATGGCTACACCTTC. The chain combines TRBV28 with TRBJ1-2, with D tentatively TRBD1 (5 bases). This CDR3 spans 15 amino acids. Trimming took 2 bases from V and 2 from J, leaving 12 bases between them. Germline loops: CDR1 MDHEN, CDR2 SYDVKM.

The V and J genes are TRBV28 and TRBJ2-1; 10 bases are shared with TRBD2. The CDR3 contains 15 residues. With V trimmed by 6 bases and J by 7 bases, 9 bases remained unmatched. The V gene's germline CDR1 is MDHEN and CDR2 SYDVKM. The DNA of the CDR3 is TGTGCCAGCAGACCTCTAGCGGGAGTACGGAATGAGCAGTTCTTC. It specifies CASRPLAGVRNEQFF.

This sequence joins TRBV7-9 and TRBJ2-1, with D possibly matching TRBD2 (6 bases). Trimming took off 4 bases at V and 6 bases at J, with 16 bases between the two ends. Looked up from germline, CDR1 is SEHNR and CDR2 is FQNEAQ (reference sequence). The CDR3 runs to 15 residues. The CDR3 reads CASSSAGRMVNEQFF. Written as DNA, the CDR3 is TGTGCCAGCAGCTCCGCCGGGAGAATGGTCAATGAGCAGTTCTTC.

As regards this clone: Given a much more abundant clone one base away, this may be a read error. Other DNA variants within this sample encode the same CDR3. This sequence joins TRBV6-6 and TRBJ2-2; D gene unclear. The CDR3 extends over 12 amino acids. Germline loops: CDR1 MNHNY, CDR2 SVGAGI (reference sequence). Trimming took off 0 bases at V and 5 bases at J, with 1 base between the two ends. The CDR3 is CASSYSTGELFF. In DNA, the CDR3 is TGTGCCAGCAGTTACTCGACCGGGGAGCTGTTTTTT.

This chain uses TRBV11-2 with TRBJ2-7, with a possible D match to TRBD2 (5 bases). Germline CDR1 and CDR2: SGHAT and FQNNGV. The CDR3 loop spans 15 amino acids. Trimming cost V 5 bases and J 2 bases, with 16 bases left between them. The CDR3 nucleotides read TGTGCCAGCAGCCAACGCGGAGGTGGAGCCTACGAGCAGTACTTC. Translation: CASSQRGGGAYEQYF.

This clone was detected only a few times. J is TRBJ2-2 and V is TRBV5-6, with a possible D match to TRBD1 (5 bases). V was cut by 4 bases and J by 4 bases, with 11 bases left in between. This CDR3 contains 14 residues. Germline assignment: CDR1 SGHDT and CDR2 YYEEEE. The CDR3 DNA follows: TGTGCCAGCAGCCGACAGACCCCCACCGGGGAGCTGTTTTTT. It encodes CASSRQTPTGELFF.

This chain links TRBV7-9 with TRBJ2-5; 7 positions match TRBD1. The CDR3 is made up of 16 amino acids. The V gene end was trimmed by 4 bases and the J gene end by 0 bases; junction bases not matched to a gene: 8. CDR1 is SEHNR, CDR2 FQNEAQ, per germline (reference sequence). The CDR3 reads CASSYRDSVDQETQYF. For the CDR3, the DNA is TGTGCCAGCAGCTACCGGGACAGCGTGGACCAAGAGACCCAGTACTTC.

This chain uses TRBV27 with TRBJ2-7, with 8 bases identical to TRBD1. Germline CDR1 and CDR2: MNHEY and SMNVEV (reference sequence). With 2 bases clipped from V and 4 bases from J, the junction kept 7 bases outside the gene matches. The CDR3 sequence is 15 residues long. The CDR3 DNA follows: TGTGCCAGCAGTTTAGGGCAGGGGGCGGGTTACGAGCAGTACTTC. Translated, it gives CASSLGQGAGYEQYF.

The V and J genes are TRBV9 and TRBJ2-2; no clear D. The CDR3 has 15 amino acids. Trimming removed 0 bases from V and 5 bases from J, with 11 bases in between. Germline V gives CDR1 SGDLS, CDR2 YYNGEE. In DNA form, the CDR3 reads TGTGCCAGCAGCGTAGGAGGCCTTAGGACCGGGGAGCTGTTTTTT. Its protein is CASSVGGLRTGELFF.

The V call is TRBV27, the J call TRBJ2-3, with D possibly TRBD2 on 5 matching bases. CDR3 length: 15 amino acids. Germline CDR1 is MNHEY and CDR2 is SMNVEV (reference sequence). Trimming took off 6 bases at V and 2 bases at J, with 15 bases between the two ends. CDR3 amino acids: CASSLPGLYTDTQYF. CDR3 bases: TGTGCCAGCAGCCTACCGGGATTATACACAGATACGCAGTATTTT.

Note on this clone: Sequence at one end of the junction differs from germline and may be a read error. The chain uses TRBV10-3 and TRBJ2-3; TRBD2 aligns across 9 bases. The CDR3 loop spans 16 amino acids. CDR1 ENHRY and CDR2 SYGVKD come from the germline V gene. The DNA for the CDR3 is TGTGCCATCAGTGAGTCGATGGGGTCTAGCGGGAAGCCGCATGGTTTT. This gives the protein CAISESMGSSGKPHGF.

A remark on this clone: Other DNA sequences in the same sample also yield this CDR3. The gene calls are TRBV10-3 and TRBJ1-1, with a possible D match to TRBD1 (6 bases). V was shortened by 6 bases and J by 8 bases, with 10 bases between the two germline ends. Germline V gene lookup returns CDR1 ENHRY and CDR2 SYGVKD. CDR3 length: 11 residues. CDR3 in amino acids: CAIREGTEAFF. CDR3 bases: TGTGCCATCAGAGAAGGGACAGAAGCTTTCTTT.

The chain is built from TRBV4-1 and TRBJ1-1; weak D call: TRBD1 (6 bases). The CDR3 length is 16 residues. Germline V gene sequence: CDR1 MGHRA, CDR2 YSYEKL. V lost 2 bases, J lost 0 bases, and 13 bases lay in between. The CDR3, as DNA: TGCGCCAGCAGCCAATCAGGGGTTAGGATGAACACTGAAGCTTTCTTT. This translates into CASSQSGVRMNTEAFF.

The chain carries TRBV7-9 and TRBJ2-1; 11 nucleotides agree with TRBD2. The CDR3 has 13 residues. Per the germline V gene, CDR1 is SEHNR and CDR2 is FQNEAQ (reference sequence). V lost 5 bases and J lost 10; bases outside the gene matches: 4. DNA for the CDR3: TGTGCCAGCAGCGACCGACTAGCGGGAGAGCAGTTCTTC. Its translation is CASSDRLAGEQFF.

V and J are TRBV11-2 and TRBJ2-5; no clear D. In germline, CDR1 is SGHAT, CDR2 FQNNGV. Trimming removed 0 bases from V and 2 bases from J, with 10 bases in between. The CDR3 totals 15 residues. CDR3: CASSLEVLPQETQYF. DNA of the CDR3: TGTGCCAGCAGCTTAGAGGTTTTACCGCAAGAGACCCAGTACTTC.

The genes are TRBV6-5 and TRBJ2-1; the match to TRBD2 covers 8 bases. Germline V CDR1 and CDR2: MNHEY, SVGAGI. V lost 9 bases, J lost 6 bases, and 4 bases stayed unmatched. The CDR3 loop spans 12 amino acids. This CDR3 reads CASSGLANEQFF. DNA of the CDR3: TGTGCCAGTTCTGGACTAGCCAATGAGCAGTTCTTC.

The J gene is TRBJ2-7, the V gene TRBV28; 9 bases agree with TRBD2. Germline V gives CDR1 MDHEN, CDR2 SYDVKM. Unmatched junction bases numbered 16, after V lost 4 bases and J lost 6 bases. The CDR3 totals 17 residues. The CDR3 spells CASSYLPGTSRVSEQYF. The CDR3, as DNA: TGTGCCAGCAGTTATTTACCTGGGACTAGCCGGGTCTCCGAGCAGTACTTC.

The CDR3 loop is CAISELVAGGQEQFF. The CDR3 DNA reads as TGTGCCATCAGTGAGTTGGTAGCGGGAGGGCAGGAGCAGTTCTTC. This rearrangement joins TRBV10-3 to TRBJ2-1; TRBD2 matches 11 bases. The junction had 6 bases not matched to a gene; V was cut back by 1 base and J by 10 bases. Germline loops: CDR1 ENHRY, CDR2 SYGVKD. The CDR3 consists of 15 residues.

This clone has a handful of counts. This chain joins TRBV10-3 and TRBJ1-1; no clear D. The length of the CDR3 is 14 residues. Trimming removed 3 bases at V and 0 bases at J, with 8 bases between. CDR1 is ENHRY, CDR2 SYGVKD, per germline. CDR3 DNA sequence: TGTGCCATCAGTGACGCACAGTTGAACACTGAAGCTTTCTTT. Translated: CAISDAQLNTEAFF.

The chain employs TRBV7-9 and TRBJ2-7; 13 bases line up with TRBD2. There are 15 residues in the CDR3. Losses at the gene ends were 4 bases for V and 3 bases for J; bases not matched to a gene: 3. CDR1 SEHNR and CDR2 FQNEAQ come from the germline V gene (reference sequence). CDR3 coding DNA: TGTGCCAGCAGCTCCCGGACTAGCGGGAGCTACGAGCAGTACTTC. It codes for CASSSRTSGSYEQYF.

The chain combines TRBV28 with TRBJ2-3; 7 nucleotides match TRBD2. With V trimmed by 2 bases and J by 6 bases, 14 bases remained unmatched. Germline lookup yields CDR1 MDHEN and CDR2 SYDVKM. The CDR3 sequence is 17 residues long. The CDR3 is CASSLRASGTVGDTQYF. CDR3 DNA: TGTGCCAGCAGTTTAAGGGCTAGCGGAACCGTGGGGGATACGCAGTATTTT. The variable domain in full, completed from reference TRBV28 and TRBJ2-3, reads DVKVTQSSRYLVKRTGEKVFLECVQDMDHENMFWYRQDPGLGLRLIYFSYDVKMKEKGDIPEGYSVSREKKERFSLILESASTNQTSMYLCASSLRASGTVGDTQYFGPGTRLTVL.

V and J are TRBV5-5 and TRBJ2-1; D is perhaps TRBD2 (5 bases). The CDR3 loop spans 14 amino acids. V was clipped by 4 bases and J by 10 bases, with 18 bases between them. Germline V gives CDR1 SGHKS, CDR2 YYEKEE (reference sequence). CDR3 coding DNA: TGTGCCAGCAGCCAAGTGGCGGACTCCCACGAGCAGTTCTTC. It encodes CASSQVADSHEQFF. The full variable domain, in which reference TRBV5-5 and TRBJ2-1 provide the parts outside the CDR3, is DAGVTQSPTHLIKTRGQQVTLRCSPISGHKSVSWYQQVLGQGPQFIFQYYEKEERGRGNFPDRFSARQFPNYSSELNVNALLLGDSALYLCASSQVADSHEQFFGPGTRLTVL.

With regard to this clone: The junction does not match germline at one end; this may be a read error. The chain uses TRBV4-2 and TRBJ2-1; D perhaps matches TRBD1 (5 bases). The CDR3 runs to 13 residues. Germline CDR1 and CDR2: LGHNA and YNFKEQ. The CDR3 DNA follows: TGTACCAGCAGCCAGGGTCTCGGCGTCGAGCAGTTCTTC. Amino acid sequence: CTSSQGLGVEQFF.

This chain joins TRBV27 and TRBJ1-5; D ambiguous. V shed 5 bases and J shed 3 bases, with 14 bases lying between them. Germline CDR1 MNHEY, CDR2 SMNVEV (reference sequence). The CDR3 runs 15 residues. The CDR3 coding sequence is TGTGCCAGCAGTCCCTTTGCGGCAGTCAATCAGCCCCAGCATTTT. This encodes CASSPFAAVNQPQHF.

This clone appeared a few times. CDR3 coding DNA: TGTGCCAGCAGTTTACCCGGGAATGAGCAGTTCTTC. It is translated as CASSLPGNEQFF. This chain uses TRBV27 with TRBJ2-1; D gene uncertain. V was shortened by 2 bases and J by 7 bases, with 6 bases between the two germline ends. Germline V CDR1 and CDR2: MNHEY, SMNVEV (reference sequence). This CDR3 is built from 12 residues.

The chain has TRBV6-5 and TRBJ2-1; 9 nucleotides align to TRBD1. Trimming took 6 bases from V and 7 from J; bases not matched to a gene: 7. Per germline, CDR1 MNHEY and CDR2 SVGAGI. The CDR3 loop spans 14 amino acids. The CDR3 DNA is TGTGCCAGCAGAATACAGGGGGCGGTAAATGAGCAGTTCTTC. Translating gives CASRIQGAVNEQFF.

Here the CDR3 reads CASGLNEVAQHF. CDR3 nucleotides: TGTGCTAGTGGTTTGAACGAGGTGGCCCAGCATTTT. This sequence joins TRBV12-5 and TRBJ1-5, with D uncertain. Germline CDR1 is LGHNT and CDR2 is FRNRAP. V was cut by 2 bases and J by 11 bases, with 10 bases left in between. The CDR3 totals 12 residues.

This chain links TRBV28 with TRBJ1-1, with a tentative D call TRBD1 (5 bases). Trimming took 3 bases from V and 7 from J, leaving 9 bases between them. The length of the CDR3 is 12 residues. Germline CDR1 MDHEN, CDR2 SYDVKM. The CDR3 region has the DNA TGTGCCAGCAGTTTGGACACCGGTGAAGCTTTCTTT. This codes for CASSLDTGEAFF.